Listed below are T cell receptor beta chains from one sample, sequenced in a study of blood T cell repertoires in COVID-19. The data were produced by immunoSEQ multiplex PCR, yet TCRdb's version contains in-frame clones alone and is incomplete. Of roughly 280,000 clones in the sample, roughly 83% were seen once. The sequenced material came from peripheral blood. The origin of the receptors is a man in his 60s who had recovered from COVID-19. CDR3s include the opening cysteine and the closing phenylalanine or tryptophan. A D gene is named only where the DNA matches it firmly. Clone size is stated in some rows and not others, as once, few, many or a class when expanded.

D: NA
length: 15
J: TRBJ2-7
V: TRBV6-5
size: NA
CDR3: CASSSAGASSYEQYF
DNA: TGTGCCAGCAGTTCGGCGGGCGCCAGCTCCTACGAGCAGTACTTC

D: NA
length: 14
J: TRBJ2-1
V: TRBV10-3
size: few
CDR3: CATRGVGRNNEQFF
DNA: TGTGCCACCAGGGGAGTGGGGAGGAACAATGAGCAGTTCTTC

D: NA
length: 12
J: TRBJ1-1
V: TRBV30
size: few
CDR3: CAWREVTGEAFF
DNA: TGTGCCTGGAGAGAGGTTACTGGTGAAGCTTTCTTT

D: TRBD1
length: 15
J: TRBJ2-3
V: TRBV30
size: NA
CDR3: CAWSVLGGYTDTQYF
DNA: TGTGCCTGGAGTGTACTAGGGGGCTACACAGATACGCAGTATTTT

D: TRBD2
length: 14
J: TRBJ2-1
V: TRBV11-3
size: NA
CDR3: CASSLVGAGDEQFF
DNA: TGTGCCAGCAGCTTGGTTGGCGCGGGGGATGAGCAGTTCTTC

D: TRBD1
length: 13
J: TRBJ1-1
V: TRBV5-4
size: NA
CDR3: CASSLTGTGEAFF
DNA: TGTGCCAGCAGCCTGACCGGGACAGGGGAAGCTTTCTTT

D: NA
length: 14
J: TRBJ2-1
V: TRBV29-1
size: NA
CDR3: CSVTPRGSFDEQFF
DNA: TGCAGCGTGACCCCTCGGGGTAGCTTCGATGAGCAGTTCTTC

D: TRBD1
length: 15
J: TRBJ1-3
V: TRBV18
size: NA
CDR3: CASSPIDRGRNTIYF
DNA: TGTGCCAGCTCACCAATCGACAGGGGGCGTAACACCATATATTTT

D: NA
length: 13
J: TRBJ2-1
V: TRBV18
size: NA
CDR3: CASSQQADNEQFF
DNA: TGTGCCAGCTCACAACAGGCGGACAATGAGCAGTTCTTC

D: TRBD1
length: 18
J: TRBJ2-6
V: TRBV7-3
size: NA
CDR3: CASSLTGQGFSGANVLTF
DNA: TGTGCCAGCAGCTTAACGGGACAGGGGTTCTCGGGGGCCAACGTCCTGACTTTC

D: NA
length: 15
J: TRBJ2-7
V: TRBV27
size: NA
CDR3: CASSSPGGSLYEQYF
DNA: TGTGCCAGCAGCTCCCCCGGAGGGTCCCTATACGAGCAGTACTTC

D: TRBD1
length: 13
J: TRBJ1-2
V: TRBV28
size: NA
CDR3: CASRVTGGVGYTF
DNA: TGTGCCAGCAGAGTTACAGGGGGCGTTGGCTACACCTTC

D: NA
length: 16
J: TRBJ2-3
V: TRBV9
size: NA
CDR3: CASSATSAGGTDTQYF
DNA: TGTGCCAGCAGCGCAACCTCGGCAGGCGGGACAGATACGCAGTATTTT

D: TRBD2
length: 15
J: TRBJ2-3
V: TRBV19
size: NA
CDR3: CASSMAGLAGDTQYF
DNA: TGTGCCAGTAGTATGGCGGGACTAGCGGGAGATACGCAGTATTTT

D: TRBD1
length: 15
J: TRBJ2-7
V: TRBV9
size: NA
CDR3: CASSLGQGEVYEQYF
DNA: TGTGCCAGCAGCTTAGGACAGGGGGAGGTATACGAGCAGTACTTC

D: TRBD1
length: 17
J: TRBJ1-1
V: TRBV5-1
size: NA
CDR3: CASSLVWDRWSGGEAFF
DNA: TGCGCCAGCAGCTTGGTATGGGACAGATGGAGCGGGGGTGAAGCTTTCTTT

D: TRBD1
length: 16
J: TRBJ2-7
V: TRBV14
size: NA
CDR3: CASSPLLGQGQHEQYF
DNA: TGTGCCAGCAGCCCCCTACTTGGACAGGGTCAGCACGAGCAGTACTTC

D: NA
length: 15
J: TRBJ1-5
V: TRBV5-1
size: NA
CDR3: CASSLWGGFNQPQHF
DNA: TGCGCCAGCAGCTTGTGGGGAGGCTTCAATCAGCCCCAGCATTTT

D: TRBD1
length: 12
J: TRBJ2-7
V: TRBV6-5
size: NA
CDR3: CASSWTGNEQYF
DNA: TGTGCCAGCAGTTGGACAGGGAACGAGCAGTACTTC

D: NA
length: 19
J: TRBJ2-3
V: TRBV1
size: few
CDR3: CTSSQEGTRAKTSTDTQYF
DNA: TGCACCAGCAGCCAAGAGGGGACTAGAGCCAAAACTAGCACAGATACGCAGTATTTT

D: NA
length: 13
J: TRBJ1-4
V: TRBV2
size: NA
CDR3: CASTQDLNEKLFF
DNA: TGTGCCAGCACCCAGGACTTGAATGAAAAACTGTTTTTT

D: NA
length: 14
J: TRBJ2-7
V: TRBV2
size: NA
CDR3: CASRGTGQYYEQYF
DNA: TGTGCCAGCAGGGGAACCGGACAGTACTACGAGCAGTACTTC

D: NA
length: 13
J: TRBJ2-1
V: TRBV5-1
size: NA
CDR3: CASSSDSDNEQFF
DNA: TGCGCCAGCAGCTCGGACAGCGACAATGAGCAGTTCTTC